This paragraph covers one TCR beta chain sequence. The data were obtained in a study of OX40 agonist ivuxolimab in advanced cancers. Data came from immunoSEQ multiplex PCR; TCRdb stores just in-frame clones and leaves some out. This sample has roughly 12,000 clones; about 87% occur once, and the top ten carry over 45%. This CDR3 is built from 15 residues. In germline, CDR1 is MNHNS, CDR2 SASEGT. This receptor was obtained from an adult with an advanced solid tumor such as melanoma, head and neck, liver or kidney cancer. This sample comprised CD4+ or CD8+ T cells sorted from blood, obtained in a trial of the OX40 agonist ivuxolimab. This rearrangement joins TRBV6-1 to TRBJ1-5, with D maybe TRBD1 (6 bases). The CDR3 sequence is CASQARGQGNQPQHF. For the CDR3, the DNA is TGTGCAAGTCAAGCCCGGGGGCAGGGCAATCAGCCCCAGCATTTT.